This TCR beta chain came from a study of identical twins. CDR3 length: 13 residues. V lost 5 bases to trimming and J lost 7 bases, with 17 bases between them. Germline CDR1 and CDR2: DFQATT and SNEGSKA (reference sequence). This clonotype has just a few counts. TCRdb processed the 5' RACE reads anew with MiXCR; each CDR3 protein has one entry. The sample has approximately 470,000 distinct CDR3 sequences, 13% to 15% seen once; the top ten hold around 0.57%. This sample also appeared in a second study, on yellow fever vaccine responses in identical twins.

The gene calls are TRBV20-1 and TRBJ1-2; a weak D match, TRBD1 (6 bases). Input material: CD4+ T cells sorted from blood. This TCR came from a young woman in good health. CDR3 loop: CSAETTGGFGYTF. The CDR3 coding sequence is TGCAGTGCTGAAACGACGGGGGGCTTTGGCTACACCTTC.